This T cell receptor beta chain was captured by sequencing in a study of shared clonotypes between healthy human individuals. The study's findings and limits: When compared with the clonotypes that were shared by all four sorted-subset donors, the non-shared clonotypes turned out to have lower generation probabilities. Clonotype sharing among donors was thought likely to change with sequencing depth.

Worth noting for this clone: The antigen remains undetermined.

Produced via immunoSEQ multiplex PCR; TCRdb's table is partial and in-frame only. The sample includes roughly 1.4 million clones, 97% to 99% of them seen just once. Germline-derived CDR1 and CDR2 are SGHNT and YYREEE (reference sequence). V was shortened by 4 bases and J by 5 bases, with 10 bases between the two germline ends. This CDR3 comprises 13 residues. This receptor was taken from a man in his thirties or forties in good health. The specimen was naive CD4+ T cells sorted from blood. As to subset: CD45RA+ positively selected. V is TRBV5-4 and J is TRBJ2-1; D unresolved. The CDR3 DNA follows: TGTGCCAGCAGCCACGCCGCGGACAATGAGCAGTTCTTC. Amino acids: CASSHAADNEQFF. The whole variable domain, remainder taken from reference TRBV5-4 and TRBJ2-1, is ETGVTQSPTHLIKTRGQQVTLRCSSQSGHNTVSWYQQALGQGPQFIFQYYREEENGRGNFPPRFSGLQFPNYSSELNVNALELDDSALYLCASSHAADNEQFFGPGTRLTVL.